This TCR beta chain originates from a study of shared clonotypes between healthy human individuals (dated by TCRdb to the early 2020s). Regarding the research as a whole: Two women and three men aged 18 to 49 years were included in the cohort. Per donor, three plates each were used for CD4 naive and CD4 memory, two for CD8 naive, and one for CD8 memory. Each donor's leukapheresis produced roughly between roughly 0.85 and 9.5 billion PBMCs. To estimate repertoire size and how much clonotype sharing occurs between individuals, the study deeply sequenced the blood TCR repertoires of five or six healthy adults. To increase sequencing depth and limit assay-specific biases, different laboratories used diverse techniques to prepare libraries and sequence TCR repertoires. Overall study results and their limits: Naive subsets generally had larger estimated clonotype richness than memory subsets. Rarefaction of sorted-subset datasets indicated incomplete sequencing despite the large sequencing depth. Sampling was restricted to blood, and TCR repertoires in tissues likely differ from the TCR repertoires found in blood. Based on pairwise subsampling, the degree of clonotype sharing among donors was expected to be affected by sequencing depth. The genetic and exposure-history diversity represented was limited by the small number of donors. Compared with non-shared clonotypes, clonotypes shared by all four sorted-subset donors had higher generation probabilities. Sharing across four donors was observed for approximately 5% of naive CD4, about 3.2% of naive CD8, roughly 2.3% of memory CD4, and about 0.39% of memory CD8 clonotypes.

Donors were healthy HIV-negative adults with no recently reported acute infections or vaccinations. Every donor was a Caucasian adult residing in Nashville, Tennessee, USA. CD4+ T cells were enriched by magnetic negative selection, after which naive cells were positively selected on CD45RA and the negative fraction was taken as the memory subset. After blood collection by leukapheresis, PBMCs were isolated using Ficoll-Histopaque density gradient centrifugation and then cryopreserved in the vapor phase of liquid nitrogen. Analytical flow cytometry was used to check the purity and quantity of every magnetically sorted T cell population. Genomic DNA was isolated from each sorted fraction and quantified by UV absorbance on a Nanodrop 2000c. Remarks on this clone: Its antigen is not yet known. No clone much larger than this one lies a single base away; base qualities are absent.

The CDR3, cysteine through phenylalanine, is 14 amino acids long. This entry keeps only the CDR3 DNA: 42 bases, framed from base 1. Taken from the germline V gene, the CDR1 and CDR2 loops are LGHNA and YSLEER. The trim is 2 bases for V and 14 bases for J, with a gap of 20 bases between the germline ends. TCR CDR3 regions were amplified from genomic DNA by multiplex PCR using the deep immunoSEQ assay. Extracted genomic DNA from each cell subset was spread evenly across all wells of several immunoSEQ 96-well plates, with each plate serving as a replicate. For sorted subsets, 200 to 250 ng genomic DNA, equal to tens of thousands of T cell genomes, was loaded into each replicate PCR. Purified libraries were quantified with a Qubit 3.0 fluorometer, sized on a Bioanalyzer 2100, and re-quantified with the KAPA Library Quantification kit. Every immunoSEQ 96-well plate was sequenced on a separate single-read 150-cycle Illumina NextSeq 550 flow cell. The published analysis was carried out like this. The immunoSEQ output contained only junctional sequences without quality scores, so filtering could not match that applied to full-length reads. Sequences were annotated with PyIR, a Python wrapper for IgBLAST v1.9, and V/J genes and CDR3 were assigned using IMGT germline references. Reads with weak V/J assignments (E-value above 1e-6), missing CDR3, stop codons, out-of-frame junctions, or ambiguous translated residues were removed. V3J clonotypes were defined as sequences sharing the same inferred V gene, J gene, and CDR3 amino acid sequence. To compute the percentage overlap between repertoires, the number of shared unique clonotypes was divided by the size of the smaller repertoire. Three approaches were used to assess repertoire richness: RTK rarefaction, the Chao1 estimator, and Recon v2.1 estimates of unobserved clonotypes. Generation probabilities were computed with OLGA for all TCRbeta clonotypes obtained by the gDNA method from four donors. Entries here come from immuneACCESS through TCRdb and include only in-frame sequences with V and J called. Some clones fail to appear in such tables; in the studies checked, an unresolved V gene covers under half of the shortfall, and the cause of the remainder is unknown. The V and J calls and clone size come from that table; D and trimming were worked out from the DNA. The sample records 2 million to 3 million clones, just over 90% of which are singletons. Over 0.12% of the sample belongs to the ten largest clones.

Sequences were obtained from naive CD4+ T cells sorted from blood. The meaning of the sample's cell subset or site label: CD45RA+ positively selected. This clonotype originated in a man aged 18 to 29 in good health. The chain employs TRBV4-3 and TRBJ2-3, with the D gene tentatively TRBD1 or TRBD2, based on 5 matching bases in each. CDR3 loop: CASSQNPGTSNPYF. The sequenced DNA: TGCGCCAGCAGCCAAAATCCCGGGACGTCGAATCCGTATTTT.